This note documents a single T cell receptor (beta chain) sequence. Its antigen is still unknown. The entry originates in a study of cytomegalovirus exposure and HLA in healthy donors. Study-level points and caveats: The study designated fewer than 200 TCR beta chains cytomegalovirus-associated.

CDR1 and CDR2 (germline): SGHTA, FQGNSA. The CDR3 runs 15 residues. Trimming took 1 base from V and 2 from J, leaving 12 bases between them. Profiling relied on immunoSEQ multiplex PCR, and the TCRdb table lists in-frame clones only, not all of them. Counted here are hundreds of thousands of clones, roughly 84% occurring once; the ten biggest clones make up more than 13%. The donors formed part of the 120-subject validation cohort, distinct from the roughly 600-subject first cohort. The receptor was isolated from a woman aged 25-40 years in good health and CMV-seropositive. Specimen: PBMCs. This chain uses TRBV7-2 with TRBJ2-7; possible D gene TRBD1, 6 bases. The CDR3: CASSLVQGKAYEQYF. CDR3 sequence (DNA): TGTGCCAGCAGCTTAGTACAGGGTAAGGCCTACGAGCAGTACTTC.